This TCR beta chain was observed in a study of T-cell reconstitution after alpha-beta-depleted transplantation in children. Study findings and constraints: Several hundred rapidly expanded clones from non-depleted graft cells reportedly supplied alpha-beta T cells about two months post-transplant. Elevated TCRbeta diversity at day 60 was traced, in some patients, to surviving recipient T cells and thymic progenitors. Fresh T-cell production supplied most of the T-cell counts and diversity seen one year after transplant.

Notes on this clonotype: What it binds is not known.

Unique molecular identifiers featured in how the TCRbeta library was prepared. Each CDR3 protein gets one entry after TCRdb re-called the PCR reads with MiXCR. In the table there are more than 75,000 distinct CDR3 sequences, about 25% of which are singletons. The CDR3 has 15 residues. Per germline, CDR1 ENHRY and CDR2 SYGVKD. With 2 bases removed from V and 4 bases from J, the gap between germline ends came to 12 bases. The chain links TRBV10-3 to TRBJ2-1; D possibly corresponds to TRBD2 (6 bases). This sequence originates from a boy between 2 and 15 years old with acute lymphoblastic leukemia, due to receive a stem cell transplant. This material consisted of PBMCs, taken before TCRalphabeta/CD19-depleted stem cell transplant. The CDR3 spells CAISEGSGGYNEQFF. CDR3 coding DNA: TGTGCCATCAGTGAGGGGAGCGGAGGGTACAATGAGCAGTTCTTC.